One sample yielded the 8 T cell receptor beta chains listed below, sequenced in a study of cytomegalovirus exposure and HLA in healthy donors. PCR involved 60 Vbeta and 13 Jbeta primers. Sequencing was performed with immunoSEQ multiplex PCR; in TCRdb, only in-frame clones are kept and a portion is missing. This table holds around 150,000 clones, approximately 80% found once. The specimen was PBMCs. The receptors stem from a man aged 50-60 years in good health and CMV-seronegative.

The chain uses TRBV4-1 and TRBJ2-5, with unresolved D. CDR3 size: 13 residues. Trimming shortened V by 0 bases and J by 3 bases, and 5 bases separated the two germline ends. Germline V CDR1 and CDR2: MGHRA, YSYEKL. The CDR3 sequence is CASSQDRKETQYF. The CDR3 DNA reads TGCGCCAGCAGCCAAGACAGAAAAGAGACCCAGTACTTC.

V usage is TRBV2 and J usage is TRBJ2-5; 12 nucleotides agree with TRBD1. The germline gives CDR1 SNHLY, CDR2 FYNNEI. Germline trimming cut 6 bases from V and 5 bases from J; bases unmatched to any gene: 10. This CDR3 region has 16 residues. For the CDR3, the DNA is TGTGCCAGCAGCATAGGGGACAGGGGGCCCGGGGAGACCCAGTACTTC. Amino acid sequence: CASSIGDRGPGETQYF. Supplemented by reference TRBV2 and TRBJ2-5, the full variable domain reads EPEVTQTPSHQVTQMGQEVILRCVPISNHLYFYWYRQILGQKVEFLVSFYNNEISEKSEIFDDQFSVERPDGSNFTLKIRSTKLEDSAMYFCASSIGDRGPGETQYFGPGTRLLVL.

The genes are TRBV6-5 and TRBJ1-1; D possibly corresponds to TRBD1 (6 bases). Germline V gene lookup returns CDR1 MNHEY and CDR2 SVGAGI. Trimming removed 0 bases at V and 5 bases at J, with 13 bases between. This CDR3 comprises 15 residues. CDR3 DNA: TGTGCCAGCAGTTACTCGTACAGGGTGGGGACTGAAGCTTTCTTT. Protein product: CASSYSYRVGTEAFF.

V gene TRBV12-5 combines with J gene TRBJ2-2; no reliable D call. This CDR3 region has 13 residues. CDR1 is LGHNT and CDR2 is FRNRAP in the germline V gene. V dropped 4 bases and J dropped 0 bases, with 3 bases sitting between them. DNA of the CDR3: TGTGCTAGTGGTTCATCGAACACCGGGGAGCTGTTTTTT. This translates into CASGSSNTGELFF.

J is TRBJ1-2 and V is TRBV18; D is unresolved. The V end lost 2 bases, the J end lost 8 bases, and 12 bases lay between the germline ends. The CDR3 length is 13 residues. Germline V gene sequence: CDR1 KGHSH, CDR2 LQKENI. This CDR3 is CASSPDLVSGYTF. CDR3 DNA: TGTGCCAGCTCACCAGATTTAGTGAGCGGCTACACCTTC.

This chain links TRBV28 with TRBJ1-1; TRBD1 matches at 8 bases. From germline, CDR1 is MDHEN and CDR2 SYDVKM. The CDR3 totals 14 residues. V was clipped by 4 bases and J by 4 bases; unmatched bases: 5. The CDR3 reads CASSSFRGRTEAFF. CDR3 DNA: TGTGCCAGCAGTTCCTTCAGGGGGCGCACTGAAGCTTTCTTT.

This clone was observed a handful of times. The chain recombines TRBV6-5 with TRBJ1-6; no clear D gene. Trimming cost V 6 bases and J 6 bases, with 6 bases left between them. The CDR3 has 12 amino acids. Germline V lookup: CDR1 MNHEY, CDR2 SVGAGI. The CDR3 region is CASRVANSPLHF. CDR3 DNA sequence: TGTGCCAGCAGGGTAGCTAATTCACCCCTCCACTTT.

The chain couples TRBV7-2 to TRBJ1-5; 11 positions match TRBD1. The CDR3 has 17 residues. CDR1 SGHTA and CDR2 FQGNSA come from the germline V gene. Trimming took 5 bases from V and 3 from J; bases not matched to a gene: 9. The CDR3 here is CASSPGQGARDNQPQHF. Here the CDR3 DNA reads TGTGCCAGCAGCCCAGGACAGGGGGCGCGGGACAATCAGCCCCAGCATTTT.